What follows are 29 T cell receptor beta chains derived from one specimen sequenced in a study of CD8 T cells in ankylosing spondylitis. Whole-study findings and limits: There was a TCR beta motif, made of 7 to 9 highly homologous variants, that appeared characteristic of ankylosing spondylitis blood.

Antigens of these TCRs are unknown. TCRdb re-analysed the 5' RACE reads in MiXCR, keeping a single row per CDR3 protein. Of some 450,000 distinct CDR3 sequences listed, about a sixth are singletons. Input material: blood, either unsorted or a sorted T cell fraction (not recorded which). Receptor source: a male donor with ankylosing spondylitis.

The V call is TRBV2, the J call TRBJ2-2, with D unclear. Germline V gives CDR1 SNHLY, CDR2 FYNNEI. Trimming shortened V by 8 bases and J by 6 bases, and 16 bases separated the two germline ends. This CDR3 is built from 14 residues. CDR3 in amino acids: CASAPREFAGELFF. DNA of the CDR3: TGTGCCAGCGCCCCTAGAGAGTTCGCCGGGGAGCTGTTTTTT.

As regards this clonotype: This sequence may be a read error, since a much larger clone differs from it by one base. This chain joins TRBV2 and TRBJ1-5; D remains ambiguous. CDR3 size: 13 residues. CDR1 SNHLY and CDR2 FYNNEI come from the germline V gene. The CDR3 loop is CGSSEQPNQPQHF. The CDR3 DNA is TGTGGCAGCAGTGAACAGCCCAATCAGCCCCAGCATTTT.

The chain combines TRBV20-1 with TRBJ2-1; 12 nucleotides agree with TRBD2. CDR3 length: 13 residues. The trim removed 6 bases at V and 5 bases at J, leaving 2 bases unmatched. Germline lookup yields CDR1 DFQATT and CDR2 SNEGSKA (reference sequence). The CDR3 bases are TGCAGTGCCCGGACTAGCGGGGACAATGAGCAGTTCTTC. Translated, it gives CSARTSGDNEQFF.

The CDR3 is CASGGTSAYNEQFF. The CDR3 nucleotides read TGCGCCAGCGGGGGGACTAGCGCCTACAATGAGCAGTTCTTC. The chain links TRBV5-1 to TRBJ2-1; 10 positions match TRBD2. Germline CDR1 SGHRS, CDR2 YFSETQ. The CDR3 sequence is 14 residues long. V trimming: 7 bases; J trimming: 2 bases; junction bases outside the gene matches: 3.

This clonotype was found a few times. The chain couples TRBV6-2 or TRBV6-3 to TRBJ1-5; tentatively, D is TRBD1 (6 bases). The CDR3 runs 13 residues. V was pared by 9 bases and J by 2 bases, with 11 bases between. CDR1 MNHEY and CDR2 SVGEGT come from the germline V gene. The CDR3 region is CASRQDGNQPQHF. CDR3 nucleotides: TGTGCCAGTAGACAGGATGGCAATCAGCCCCAGCATTTT.

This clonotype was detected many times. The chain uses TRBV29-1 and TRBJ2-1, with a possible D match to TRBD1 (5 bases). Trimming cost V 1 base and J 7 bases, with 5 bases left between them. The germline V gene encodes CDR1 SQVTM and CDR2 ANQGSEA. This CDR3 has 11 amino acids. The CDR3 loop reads CSVEGTNEQFF. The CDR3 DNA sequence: TGCAGCGTTGAAGGGACAAATGAGCAGTTCTTC.

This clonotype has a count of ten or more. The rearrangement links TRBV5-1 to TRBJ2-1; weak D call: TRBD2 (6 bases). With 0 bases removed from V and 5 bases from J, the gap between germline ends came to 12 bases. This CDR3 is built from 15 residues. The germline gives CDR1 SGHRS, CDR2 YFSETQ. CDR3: CASSLEASVNNEQFF. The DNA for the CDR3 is TGCGCCAGCAGCTTGGAGGCTAGCGTGAACAATGAGCAGTTCTTC. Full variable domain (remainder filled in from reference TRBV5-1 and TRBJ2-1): KAGVTQTPRYLIKTRGQQVTLSCSPISGHRSVSWYQQTPGQGLQFLFEYFSETQRNKGNFPGRFSGRQFSNSRSEMNVSTLELGDSALYLCASSLEASVNNEQFFGPGTRLTVL.

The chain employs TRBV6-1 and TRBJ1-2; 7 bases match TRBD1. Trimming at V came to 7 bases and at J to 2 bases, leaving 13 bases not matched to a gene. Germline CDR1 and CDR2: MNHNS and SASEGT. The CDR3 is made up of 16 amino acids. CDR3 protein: CASTPQRQGTNYGYTF. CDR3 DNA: TGTGCCAGCACTCCTCAAAGACAGGGAACAAACTATGGCTACACCTTC.

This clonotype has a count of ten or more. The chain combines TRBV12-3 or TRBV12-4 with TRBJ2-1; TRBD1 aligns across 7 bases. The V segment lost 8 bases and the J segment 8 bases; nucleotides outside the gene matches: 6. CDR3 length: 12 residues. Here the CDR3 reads CASLTGNDEQFF. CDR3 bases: TGTGCCAGCTTGACAGGGAATGATGAGCAGTTCTTC.

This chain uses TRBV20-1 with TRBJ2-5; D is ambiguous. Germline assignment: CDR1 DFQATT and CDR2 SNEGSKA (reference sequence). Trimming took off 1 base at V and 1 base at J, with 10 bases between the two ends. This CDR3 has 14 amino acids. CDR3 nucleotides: TGCAGTGCTAGAGGTGAAAACGCCCAAGAGACCCAGTACTTC. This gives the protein CSARGENAQETQYF.

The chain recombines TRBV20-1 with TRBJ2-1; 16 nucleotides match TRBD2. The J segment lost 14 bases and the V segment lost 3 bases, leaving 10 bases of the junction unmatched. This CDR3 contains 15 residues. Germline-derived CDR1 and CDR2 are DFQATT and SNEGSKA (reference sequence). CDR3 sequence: CSASPGTSGRAGEFF. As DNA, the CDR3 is TGCAGTGCTAGCCCCGGGACTAGCGGGAGGGCCGGGGAGTTCTTC.

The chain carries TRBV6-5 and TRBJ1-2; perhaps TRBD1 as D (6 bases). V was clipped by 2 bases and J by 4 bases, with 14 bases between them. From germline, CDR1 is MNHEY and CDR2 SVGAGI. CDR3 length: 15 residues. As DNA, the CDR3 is TGTGCCAGCAGTTACAAGGGGAGGGGGGCCTATGGCTACACCTTC. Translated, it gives CASSYKGRGAYGYTF.

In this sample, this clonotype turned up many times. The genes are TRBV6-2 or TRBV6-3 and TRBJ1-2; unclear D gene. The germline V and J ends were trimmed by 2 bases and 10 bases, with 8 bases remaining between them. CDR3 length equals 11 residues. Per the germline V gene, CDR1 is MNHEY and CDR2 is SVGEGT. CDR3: CASSYGPNYTF. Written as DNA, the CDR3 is TGTGCCAGCAGTTACGGGCCCAACTACACCTTC.

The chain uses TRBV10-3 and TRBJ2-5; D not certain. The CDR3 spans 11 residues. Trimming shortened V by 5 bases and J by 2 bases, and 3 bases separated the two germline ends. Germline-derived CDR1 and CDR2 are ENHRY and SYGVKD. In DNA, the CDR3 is TGTGCCATCAGTAAGCAAGAGACCCAGTACTTC. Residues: CAISKQETQYF.

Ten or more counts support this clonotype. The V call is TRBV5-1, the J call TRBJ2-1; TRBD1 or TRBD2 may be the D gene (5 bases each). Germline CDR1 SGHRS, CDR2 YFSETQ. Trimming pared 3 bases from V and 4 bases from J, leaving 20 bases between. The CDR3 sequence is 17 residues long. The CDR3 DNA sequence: TGCGCCAGCAGCTCCGGGTCCGGGGCTAGCCTGTACAATGAGCAGTTCTTC. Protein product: CASSSGSGASLYNEQFF.

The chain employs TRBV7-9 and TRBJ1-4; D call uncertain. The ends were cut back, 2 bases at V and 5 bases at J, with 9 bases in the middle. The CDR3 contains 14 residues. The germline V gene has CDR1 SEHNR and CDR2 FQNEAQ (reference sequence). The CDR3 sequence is CASSLQVQNEKLFF. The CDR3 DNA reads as TGTGCCAGCAGCTTACAAGTACAGAATGAAAAACTGTTTTTT.

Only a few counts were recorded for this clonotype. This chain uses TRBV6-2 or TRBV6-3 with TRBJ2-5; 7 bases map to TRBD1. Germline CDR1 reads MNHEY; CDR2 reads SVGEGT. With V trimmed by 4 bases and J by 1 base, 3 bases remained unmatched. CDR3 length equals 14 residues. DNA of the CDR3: TGTGCCAGCAGTTTCGGGACAGCCCAAGAGACCCAGTACTTC. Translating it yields CASSFGTAQETQYF.

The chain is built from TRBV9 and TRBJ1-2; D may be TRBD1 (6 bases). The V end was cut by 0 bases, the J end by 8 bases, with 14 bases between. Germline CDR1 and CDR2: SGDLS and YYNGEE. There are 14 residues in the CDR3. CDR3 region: CASSVEGRGGGYTF. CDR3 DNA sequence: TGTGCCAGCAGCGTAGAGGGCAGGGGAGGCGGCTACACCTTC. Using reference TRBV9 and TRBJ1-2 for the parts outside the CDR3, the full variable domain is DSGVTQTPKHLITATGQRVTLRCSPRSGDLSVYWYQQSLDQGLQFLIQYYNGEERAKGNILERFSAQQFPDLHSELNLSSLELGDSALYFCASSVEGRGGGYTFGSGTRLTVV.

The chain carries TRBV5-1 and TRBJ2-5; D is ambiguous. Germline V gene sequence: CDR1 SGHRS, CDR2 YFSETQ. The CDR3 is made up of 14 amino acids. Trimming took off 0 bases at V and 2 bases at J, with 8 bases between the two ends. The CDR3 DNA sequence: TGCGCCAGCAGCTTGGCCATAGGTCAAGAGACCCAGTACTTC. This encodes CASSLAIGQETQYF.

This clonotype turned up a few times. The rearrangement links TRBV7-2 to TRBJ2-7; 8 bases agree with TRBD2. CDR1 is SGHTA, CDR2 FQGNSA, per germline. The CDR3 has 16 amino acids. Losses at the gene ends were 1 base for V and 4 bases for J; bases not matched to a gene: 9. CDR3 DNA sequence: TGTGCCAGCAGCTTAGGCGTTGGTAGCGGGGTGTACGAGCAGTACTTC. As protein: CASSLGVGSGVYEQYF.

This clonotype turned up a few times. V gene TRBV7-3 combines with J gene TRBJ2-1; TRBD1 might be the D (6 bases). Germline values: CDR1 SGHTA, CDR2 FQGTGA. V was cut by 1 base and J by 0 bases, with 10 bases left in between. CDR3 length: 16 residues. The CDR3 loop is CASSLRDKSSYNEQFF. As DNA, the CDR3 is TGTGCCAGCAGCTTAAGGGACAAGAGCTCCTACAATGAGCAGTTCTTC.

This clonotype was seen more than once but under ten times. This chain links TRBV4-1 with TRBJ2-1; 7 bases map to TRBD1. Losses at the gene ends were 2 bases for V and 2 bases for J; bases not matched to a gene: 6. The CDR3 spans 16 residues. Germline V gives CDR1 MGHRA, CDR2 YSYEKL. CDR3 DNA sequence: TGCGCCAGCAGCCAATATGGGACAGCTCCCTACAATGAGCAGTTCTTC. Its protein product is CASSQYGTAPYNEQFF.

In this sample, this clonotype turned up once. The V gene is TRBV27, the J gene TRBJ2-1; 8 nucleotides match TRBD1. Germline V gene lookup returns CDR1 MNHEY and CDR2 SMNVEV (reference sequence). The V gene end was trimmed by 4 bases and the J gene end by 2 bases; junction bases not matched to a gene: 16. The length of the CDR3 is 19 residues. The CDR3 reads CASSYRGAFHNRAYNEQFF. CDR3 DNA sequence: TGTGCCAGCAGTTACAGGGGGGCCTTTCATAACCGGGCCTACAATGAGCAGTTCTTC.

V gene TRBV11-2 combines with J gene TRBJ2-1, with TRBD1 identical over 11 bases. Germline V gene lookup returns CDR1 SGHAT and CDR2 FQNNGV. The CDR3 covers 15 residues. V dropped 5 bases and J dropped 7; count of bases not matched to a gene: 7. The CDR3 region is CASSPRDRGRNEQFF. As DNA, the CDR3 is TGTGCCAGCAGCCCCCGGGACAGGGGGAGGAATGAGCAGTTCTTC.

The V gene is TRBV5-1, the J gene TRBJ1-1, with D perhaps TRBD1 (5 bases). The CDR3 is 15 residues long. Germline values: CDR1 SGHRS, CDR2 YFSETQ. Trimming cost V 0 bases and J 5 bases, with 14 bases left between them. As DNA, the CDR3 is TGCGCCAGCAGCTTGGAGCCAGGGACGAAGACTGAAGCTTTCTTT. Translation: CASSLEPGTKTEAFF.

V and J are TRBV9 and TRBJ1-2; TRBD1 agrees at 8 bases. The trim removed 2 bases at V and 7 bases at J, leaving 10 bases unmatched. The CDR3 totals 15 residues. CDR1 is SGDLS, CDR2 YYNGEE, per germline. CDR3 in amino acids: CASSVAGGAPGGYTF. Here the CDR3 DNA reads TGTGCCAGCAGCGTTGCAGGGGGCGCCCCTGGTGGCTACACCTTC.

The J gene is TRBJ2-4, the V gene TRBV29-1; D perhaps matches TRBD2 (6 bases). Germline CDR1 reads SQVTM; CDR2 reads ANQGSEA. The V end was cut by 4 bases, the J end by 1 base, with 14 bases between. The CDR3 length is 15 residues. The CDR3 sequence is CSVVGGMEAKNIQYF. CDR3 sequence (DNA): TGCAGCGTTGTTGGCGGGATGGAGGCCAAAAACATTCAGTACTTC.

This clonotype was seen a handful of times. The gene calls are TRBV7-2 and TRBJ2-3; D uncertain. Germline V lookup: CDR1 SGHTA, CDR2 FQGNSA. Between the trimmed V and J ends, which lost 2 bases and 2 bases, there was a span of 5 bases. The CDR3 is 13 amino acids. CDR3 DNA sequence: TGTGCCAGCAGCTTAACCCACACAGATACGCAGTATTTT. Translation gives CASSLTHTDTQYF.

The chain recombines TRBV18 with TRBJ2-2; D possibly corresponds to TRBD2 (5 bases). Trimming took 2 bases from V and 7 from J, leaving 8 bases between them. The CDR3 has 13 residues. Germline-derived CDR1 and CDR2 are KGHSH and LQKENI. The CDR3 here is CASSPVEGGELFF. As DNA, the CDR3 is TGTGCCAGCTCACCAGTCGAGGGCGGGGAGCTGTTTTTT. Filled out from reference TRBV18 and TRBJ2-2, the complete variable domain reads NAGVMQNPRHLVRRRGQEARLRCSPMKGHSHVYWYRQLPEEGLKFMVYLQKENIIDESGMPKERFSAEFPKEGPSILRIQQVVRGDSAAYFCASSPVEGGELFFGEGSRLTVL.